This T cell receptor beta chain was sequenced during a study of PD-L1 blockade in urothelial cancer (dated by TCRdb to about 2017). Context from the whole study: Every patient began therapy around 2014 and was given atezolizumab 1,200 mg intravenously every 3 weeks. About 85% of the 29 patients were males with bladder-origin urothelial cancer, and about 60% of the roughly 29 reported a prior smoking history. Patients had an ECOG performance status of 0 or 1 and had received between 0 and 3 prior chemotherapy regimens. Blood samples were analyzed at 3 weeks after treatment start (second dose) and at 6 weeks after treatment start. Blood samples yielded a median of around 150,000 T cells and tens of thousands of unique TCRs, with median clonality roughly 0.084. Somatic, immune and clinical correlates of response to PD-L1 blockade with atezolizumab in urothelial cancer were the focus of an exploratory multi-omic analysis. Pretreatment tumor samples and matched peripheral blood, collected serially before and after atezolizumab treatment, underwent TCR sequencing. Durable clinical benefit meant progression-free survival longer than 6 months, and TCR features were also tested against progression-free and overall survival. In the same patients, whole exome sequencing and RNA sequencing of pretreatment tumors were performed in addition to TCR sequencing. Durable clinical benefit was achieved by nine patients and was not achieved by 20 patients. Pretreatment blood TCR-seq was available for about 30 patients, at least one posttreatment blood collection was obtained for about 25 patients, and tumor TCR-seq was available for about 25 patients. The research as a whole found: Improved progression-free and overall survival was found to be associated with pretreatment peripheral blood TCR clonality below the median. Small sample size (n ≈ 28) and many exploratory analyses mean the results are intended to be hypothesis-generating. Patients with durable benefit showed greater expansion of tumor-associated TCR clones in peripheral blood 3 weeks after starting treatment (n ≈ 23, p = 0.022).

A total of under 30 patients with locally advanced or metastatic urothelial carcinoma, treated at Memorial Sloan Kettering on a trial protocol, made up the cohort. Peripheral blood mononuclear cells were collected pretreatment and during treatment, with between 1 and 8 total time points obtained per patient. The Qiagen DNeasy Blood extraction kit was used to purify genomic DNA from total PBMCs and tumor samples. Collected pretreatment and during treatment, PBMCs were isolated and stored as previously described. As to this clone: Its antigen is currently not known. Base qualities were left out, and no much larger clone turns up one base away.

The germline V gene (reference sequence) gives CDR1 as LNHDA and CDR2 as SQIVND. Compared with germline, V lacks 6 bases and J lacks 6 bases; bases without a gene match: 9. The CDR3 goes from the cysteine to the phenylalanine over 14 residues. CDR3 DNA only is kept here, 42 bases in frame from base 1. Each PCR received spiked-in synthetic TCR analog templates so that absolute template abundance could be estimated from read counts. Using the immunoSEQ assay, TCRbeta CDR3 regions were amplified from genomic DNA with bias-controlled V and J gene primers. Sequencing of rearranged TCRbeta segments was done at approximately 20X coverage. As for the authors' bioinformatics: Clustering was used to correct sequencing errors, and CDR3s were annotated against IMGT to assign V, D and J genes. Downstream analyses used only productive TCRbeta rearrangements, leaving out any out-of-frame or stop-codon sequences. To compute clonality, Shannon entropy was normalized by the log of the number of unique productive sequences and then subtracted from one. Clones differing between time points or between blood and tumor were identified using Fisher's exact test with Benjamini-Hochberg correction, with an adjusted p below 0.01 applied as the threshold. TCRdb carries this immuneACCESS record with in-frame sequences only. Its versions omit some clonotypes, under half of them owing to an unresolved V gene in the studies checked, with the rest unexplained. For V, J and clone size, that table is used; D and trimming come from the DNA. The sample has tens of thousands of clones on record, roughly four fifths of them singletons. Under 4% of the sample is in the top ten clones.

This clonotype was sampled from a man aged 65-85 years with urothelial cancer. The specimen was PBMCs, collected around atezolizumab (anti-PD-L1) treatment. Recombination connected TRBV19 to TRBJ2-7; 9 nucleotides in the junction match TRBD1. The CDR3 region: CASSHGTGKSEQYF. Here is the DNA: TGTGCCAGTAGCCACGGGACAGGGAAATCCGAGCAGTACTTC. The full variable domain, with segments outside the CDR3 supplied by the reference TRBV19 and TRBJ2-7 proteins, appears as DGGITQSPKYLFRKEGQNVTLSCEQNLNHDAMYWYRQDPGQGLRLIYYSQIVNDFQKGDIAEGYSVSREKKESFPLTVTSAQKNPTAFYLCASSHGTGKSEQYFGPGTRLTVT.